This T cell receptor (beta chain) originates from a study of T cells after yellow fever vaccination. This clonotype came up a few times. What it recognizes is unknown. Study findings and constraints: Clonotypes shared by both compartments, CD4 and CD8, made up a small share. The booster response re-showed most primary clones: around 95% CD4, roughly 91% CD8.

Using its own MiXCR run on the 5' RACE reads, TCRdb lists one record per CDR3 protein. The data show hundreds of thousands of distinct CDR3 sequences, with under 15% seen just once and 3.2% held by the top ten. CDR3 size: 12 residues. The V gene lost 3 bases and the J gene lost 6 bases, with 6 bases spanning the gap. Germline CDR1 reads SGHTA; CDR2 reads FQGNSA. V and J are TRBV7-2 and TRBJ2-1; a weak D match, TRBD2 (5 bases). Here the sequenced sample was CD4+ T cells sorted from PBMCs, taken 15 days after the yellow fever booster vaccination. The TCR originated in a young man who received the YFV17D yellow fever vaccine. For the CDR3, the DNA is TGTGCCAGCAGCTTCGGGGTCAATGAGCAGTTCTTC. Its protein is CASSFGVNEQFF.